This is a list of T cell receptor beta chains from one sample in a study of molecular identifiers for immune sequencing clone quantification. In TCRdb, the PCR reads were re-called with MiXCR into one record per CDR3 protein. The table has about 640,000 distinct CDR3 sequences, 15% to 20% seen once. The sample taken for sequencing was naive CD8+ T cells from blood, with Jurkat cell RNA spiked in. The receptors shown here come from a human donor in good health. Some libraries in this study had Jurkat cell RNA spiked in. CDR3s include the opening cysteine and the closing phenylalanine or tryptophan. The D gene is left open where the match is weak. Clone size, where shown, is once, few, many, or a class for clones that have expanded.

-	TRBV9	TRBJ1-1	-	CASSVIDAGVNTEAFF	TGTGCCAGCAGCGTGATTGACGCCGGGGTGAACACTGAAGCTTTCTTT
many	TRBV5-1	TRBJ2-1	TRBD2	CASSLGLAGPSSYNEQFF	TGCGCCAGCAGCTTAGGGCTAGCGGGACCGAGCTCCTACAATGAGCAGTTCTTC
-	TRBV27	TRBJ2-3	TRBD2	CASSSGLAADTRYF	TGTGCCAGCAGTTCGGGACTAGCGGCAGATACGCGGTATTTT
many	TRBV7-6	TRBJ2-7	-	CASSLERQDGEQYF	TGTGCCAGCAGCTTAGAGAGACAGGACGGGGAGCAGTACTTC
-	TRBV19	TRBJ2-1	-	CASSIGAGANEQFF	TGTGCCAGTAGTATCGGGGCTGGGGCCAATGAGCAGTTCTTC
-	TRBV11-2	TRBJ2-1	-	CASRPQYYGRSAANEQFF	TGTGCCAGCCGCCCCCAATACTACGGACGGTCGGCGGCGAATGAGCAGTTCTTC
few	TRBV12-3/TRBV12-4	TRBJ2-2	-	CASSHGGLGELFF	TGTGCCAGCAGTCACGGGGGCTTAGGGGAGCTGTTTTTT
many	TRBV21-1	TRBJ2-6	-	CASSKGRDRPSGANVLTF	TGTGCCAGCAGCAAGGGGCGGGACAGGCCCTCTGGGGCCAACGTCCTGACTTTC
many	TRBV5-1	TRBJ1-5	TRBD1	CASSSGQGGQPQHF	TGCGCCAGCAGCTCAGGACAGGGCGGTCAGCCCCAGCATTTT
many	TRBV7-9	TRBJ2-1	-	CASSSTSGEQFF	TGTGCCAGCAGCTCGACATCCGGTGAGCAGTTCTTC
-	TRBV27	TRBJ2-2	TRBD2	CASSPTGLENTGELFF	TGTGCCAGCAGTCCCACGGGACTAGAGAACACCGGGGAGCTGTTTTTT
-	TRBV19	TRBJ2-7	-	CASSMLFGHEQYF	TGTGCCAGTAGTATGTTGTTTGGGCACGAGCAGTACTTC
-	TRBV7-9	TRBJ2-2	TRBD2	CASSGAGTSGRATVTGELFF	TGTGCCAGCAGCGGAGCCGGGACTAGCGGGAGGGCGACGGTTACCGGGGAGCTGTTTTTT
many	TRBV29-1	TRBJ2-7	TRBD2	CSVYIAGGYEQYF	TGCAGCGTGTACATAGCGGGGGGCTACGAGCAGTACTTC
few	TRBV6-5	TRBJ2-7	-	CASRSFGYEQYF	TGTGCCAGCAGATCCTTCGGGTATGAGCAGTACTTC
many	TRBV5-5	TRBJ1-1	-	CASSLDVYTEAFF	TGTGCCAGCAGCTTGGACGTTTACACTGAAGCTTTCTTT
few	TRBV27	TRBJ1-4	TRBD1	CASSIQGHEKLFF	TGTGCCAGCAGTATACAGGGGCACGAAAAACTGTTTTTT
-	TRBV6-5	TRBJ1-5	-	CVSSYSNSPFQPQHF	TGTGTCAGCAGTTACTCGAACAGCCCATTTCAGCCCCAGCATTTT
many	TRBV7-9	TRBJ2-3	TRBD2	CASTLAGVTDTQYF	TGTGCCAGCACCCTAGCGGGAGTGACAGATACGCAGTATTTT
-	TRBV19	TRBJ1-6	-	CASSISGESPLHF	TGTGCCAGTAGTATATCCGGGGAATCACCCCTCCACTTT
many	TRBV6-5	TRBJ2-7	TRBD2	CASSYGLAGGYEQYF	TGTGCCAGCAGTTATGGTCTAGCGGGAGGCTACGAGCAGTACTTC
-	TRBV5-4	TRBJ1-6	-	CASRPAMGSPLHF	TGTGCCAGCAGACCCGCGATGGGTTCACCCCTCCACTTT
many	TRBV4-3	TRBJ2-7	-	CASSQVWDFTYEQYF	TGCGCCAGCAGCCAAGTTTGGGACTTTACCTACGAGCAGTACTTC
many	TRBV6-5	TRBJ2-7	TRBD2	CASSYSTSGASYEQYF	TGTGCCAGCAGTTACTCGACTAGCGGGGCATCCTACGAGCAGTACTTC
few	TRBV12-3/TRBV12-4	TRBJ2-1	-	CASSYLSGNEQFF	TGTGCCAGCAGTTACCTAAGCGGCAATGAGCAGTTCTTC
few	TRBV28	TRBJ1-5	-	CASSLIDSNQPQHF	TGTGCCAGCAGTTTGATTGATAGCAATCAGCCCCAGCATTTT
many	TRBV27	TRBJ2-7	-	CASSLSGGGSYEQYF	TGTGCCAGCAGTTTATCGGGAGGGGGCTCCTACGAGCAGTACTTC
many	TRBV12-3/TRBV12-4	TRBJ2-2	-	CATAGVAGGELFF	TGTGCCACGGCAGGGGTTGCTGGCGGGGAGCTGTTTTTT
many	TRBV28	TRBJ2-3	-	CASSRWGDTQYF	TGTGCCAGCAGTAGATGGGGCGATACGCAGTATTTT
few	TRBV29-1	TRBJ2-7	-	CSVEDLDTGTTSYEQYF	TGCAGCGTTGAAGACTTGGACACCGGGACAACCTCCTACGAGCAGTACTTC
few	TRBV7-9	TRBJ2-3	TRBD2	CASSPGTSGILIDTQYF	TGTGCCAGCAGCCCAGGGACTAGCGGGATCTTAATAGATACGCAGTATTTT
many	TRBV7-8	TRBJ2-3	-	CASSLVLLTDTQYF	TGTGCCAGCAGCTTAGTCCTCCTCACAGATACGCAGTATTTT
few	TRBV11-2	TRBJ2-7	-	CASSSAPSDVNEQYF	TGTGCCAGCAGCTCCGCCCCTAGCGACGTCAACGAGCAGTACTTC
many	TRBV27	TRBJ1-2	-	CASSGENYGYTF	TGTGCCAGCAGCGGGGAAAACTATGGCTACACCTTC
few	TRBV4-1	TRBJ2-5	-	CASSPARGGGLTETQYF	TGCGCCAGCAGCCCTGCAAGGGGGGGGGGTCTGACAGAGACCCAGTACTTC
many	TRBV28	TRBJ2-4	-	CASSSSPGGNIQYF	TGTGCCAGCAGTTCCTCACCTGGGGGAAACATTCAGTACTTC
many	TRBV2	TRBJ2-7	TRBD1	CASREGQGPSYEQYF	TGTGCCAGCAGAGAAGGACAGGGCCCCTCCTACGAGCAGTACTTC
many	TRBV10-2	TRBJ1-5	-	CASSELGTHQPQHF	TGCGCCAGCAGTGAGTTAGGGACCCACCAGCCCCAGCATTTT
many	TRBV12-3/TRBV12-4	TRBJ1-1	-	CASSPFRAITDAFF	TGTGCCAGCAGCCCCTTTAGGGCTATTACAGACGCTTTCTTT
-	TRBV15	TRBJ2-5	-	CATGKGGETQYF	TGTGCCACCGGGAAGGGAGGAGAGACCCAGTACTTC
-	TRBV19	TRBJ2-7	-	CASSISLAGGGHEQYF	TGTGCCAGTAGTATCTCTCTTGCCGGCGGGGGCCACGAGCAGTACTTC
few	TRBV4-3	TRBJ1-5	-	CASSHTRDSNQPQHF	TGCGCCAGCAGCCATACCAGGGATAGCAATCAGCCCCAGCATTTT
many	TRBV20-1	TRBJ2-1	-	CSARDPGTGEDEQFF	TGCAGTGCTAGAGATCCCGGGACTGGAGAGGATGAGCAGTTCTTC
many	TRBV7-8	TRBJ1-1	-	CASSLEPGPGLNTEAFF	TGTGCCAGCAGCTTAGAACCGGGTCCAGGACTAAACACTGAAGCTTTCTTT
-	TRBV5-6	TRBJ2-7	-	CTSSSGQGLEQYF	TGTACCAGCAGCTCCGGGCAGGGCCTCGAGCAGTACTTC
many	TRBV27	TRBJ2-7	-	CASSYRANYEQYF	TGTGCCAGCAGTTACCGGGCAAACTACGAGCAGTACTTC
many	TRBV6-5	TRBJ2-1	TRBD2	CASSYSVPAAGDEQFF	TGTGCCAGCAGTTACTCGGTCCCAGCGGCGGGAGATGAGCAGTTCTTC
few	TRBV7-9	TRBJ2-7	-	CASSLSVSYERYF	TGTGCCAGCAGCTTGAGCGTTTCCTACGAGCGGTACTTC
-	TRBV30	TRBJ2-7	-	CAWSVPLGATGAYEQYF	TGTGCCTGGAGCGTACCTCTAGGCGCGACTGGGGCGTACGAGCAGTACTTC
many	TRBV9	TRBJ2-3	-	CASSPQDGGTDTQYF	TGTGCCAGCAGCCCCCAAGATGGGGGTACAGATACGCAGTATTTT
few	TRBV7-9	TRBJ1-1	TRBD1	CASSLWGQGAGTEAFF	TGTGCCAGCAGCTTATGGGGACAGGGGGCAGGTACTGAAGCTTTCTTT
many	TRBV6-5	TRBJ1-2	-	CASSYSAGYQVANYGYTF	TGTGCCAGCAGTTACTCGGCAGGCTACCAGGTGGCTAACTATGGCTACACCTTC
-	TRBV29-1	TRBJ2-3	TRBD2	CSVDSGSADTQYF	TGCAGCGTGGATAGCGGGAGCGCAGATACGCAGTATTTT
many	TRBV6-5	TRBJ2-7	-	CASKGVSYEQYF	TGTGCCAGCAAAGGGGTCTCCTACGAGCAGTACTTC
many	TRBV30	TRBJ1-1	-	CAWIPMAYLNTEAFF	TGTGCCTGGATACCTATGGCATATTTGAACACTGAAGCTTTCTTT
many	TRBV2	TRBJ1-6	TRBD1	CASRGQGAPLHF	TGTGCCAGCCGCGGACAGGGAGCACCCCTCCACTTT
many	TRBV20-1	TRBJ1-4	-	CSAEEDRYEKLFF	TGCAGTGCAGAGGAGGACAGATATGAAAAACTGTTTTTT
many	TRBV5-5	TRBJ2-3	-	CATSGWSTDTQYF	TGTGCCACCTCCGGGTGGAGCACAGATACGCAGTATTTT
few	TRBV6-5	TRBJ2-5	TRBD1	CASSKPTGGDETQYF	TGTGCCAGCAGTAAACCGACAGGGGGCGATGAGACCCAGTACTTC
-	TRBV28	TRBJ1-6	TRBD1	CTSSSGQGNNSPLHF	TGTACCAGCAGTTCTGGACAGGGAAATAATTCACCCCTCCACTTT